This T cell receptor beta chain comes out of a study of blood T cell repertoires in COVID-19. Looking at the study overall: Sources were T cells, B-cell-depleted T cells, or PBMCs; the material itself was cDNA or gDNA.

In the original workflow: Nucleated cell number was recorded as an estimate derived from reference gene primer amplification. The table came from immunoSEQ multiplex PCR; TCRdb's copy has only in-frame clones and leaves some out. V, J and clone size derive from that table, while D and trimming were established from the DNA sequence. The sample shows nearly 25,000 clones, about nine tenths of them seen only once. Germline V gene lookup returns CDR1 KGHSH and CDR2 LQKENI. The V end was cut by 2 bases, the J end by 1 base, with 6 bases between. The CDR3 is made up of 13 amino acids. A word on this clone: Other DNA sequences of this sample code for an identical CDR3.

Sequencing was carried out using peripheral blood. The chain combines TRBV18 with TRBJ2-7; a possible D gene is TRBD1 (6 bases). This TCR was recovered from a man between 65 and 79 years old with acute or convalescent COVID-19. CDR3 nucleotides: TGTGCCAGCTCACCAGGACAGTCCTACGAGCAGTACTTC. Its protein is CASSPGQSYEQYF.